The entry below describes one TCR beta chain. The CDR3 totals 15 residues. V lost 1 base to trimming and J lost 0 bases, with 7 bases between them. CDR1 SGHAT and CDR2 FQNNGV come from the germline V gene. The source of the sample is a study of blood T cell repertoires in COVID-19. Sequencing was performed with immunoSEQ multiplex PCR; in TCRdb, only in-frame clones are kept and a portion is missing. The top ten hold 5.5% to 8% of the sample, which has 100,000 to 140,000 clones, approximately 89% seen once. The V call is TRBV11-2, the J call TRBJ1-3, with unresolved D. The origin of this receptor is a man between 45 and 60 years old with active or convalescent COVID-19. Source material: peripheral blood. CDR3 DNA sequence: TGTGCCAGCAGCTTAGTCAGGCACTCTGGAAACACCATATATTTT. Protein sequence: CASSLVRHSGNTIYF.